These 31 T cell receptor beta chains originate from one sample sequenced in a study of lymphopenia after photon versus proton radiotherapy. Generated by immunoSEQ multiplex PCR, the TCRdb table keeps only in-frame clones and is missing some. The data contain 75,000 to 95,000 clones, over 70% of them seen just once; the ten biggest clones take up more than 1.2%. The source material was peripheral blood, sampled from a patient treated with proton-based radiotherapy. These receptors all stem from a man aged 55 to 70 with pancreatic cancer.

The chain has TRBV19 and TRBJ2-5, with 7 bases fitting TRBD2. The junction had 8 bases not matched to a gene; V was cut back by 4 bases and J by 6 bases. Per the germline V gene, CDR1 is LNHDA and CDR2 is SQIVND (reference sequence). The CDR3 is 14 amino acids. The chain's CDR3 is CASSTMTSTKTQYF. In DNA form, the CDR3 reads TGTGCCAGTAGTACGATGACTAGCACCAAGACCCAGTACTTC.

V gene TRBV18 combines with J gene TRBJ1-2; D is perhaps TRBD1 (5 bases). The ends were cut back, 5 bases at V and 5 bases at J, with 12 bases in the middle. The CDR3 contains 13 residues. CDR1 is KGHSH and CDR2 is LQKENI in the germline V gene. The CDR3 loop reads CASSAGTEYGYTF. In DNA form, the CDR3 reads TGTGCCAGCTCAGCCGGGACTGAGTATGGCTACACCTTC.

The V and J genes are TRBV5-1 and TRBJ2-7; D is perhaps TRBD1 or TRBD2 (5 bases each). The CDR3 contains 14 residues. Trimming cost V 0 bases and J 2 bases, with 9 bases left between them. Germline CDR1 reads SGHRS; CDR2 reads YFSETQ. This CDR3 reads CASSLVGVPYEQYF. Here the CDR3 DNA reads TGCGCCAGCAGCTTGGTGGGGGTACCCTACGAGCAGTACTTC.

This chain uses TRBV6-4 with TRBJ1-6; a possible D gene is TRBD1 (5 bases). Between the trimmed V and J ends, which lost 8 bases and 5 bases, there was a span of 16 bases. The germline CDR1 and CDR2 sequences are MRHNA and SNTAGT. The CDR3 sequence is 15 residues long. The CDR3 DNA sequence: TGTGCCAGCCGTCACGACGAGGGGAATAATTCACCCCTCCACTTT. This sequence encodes CASRHDEGNNSPLHF.

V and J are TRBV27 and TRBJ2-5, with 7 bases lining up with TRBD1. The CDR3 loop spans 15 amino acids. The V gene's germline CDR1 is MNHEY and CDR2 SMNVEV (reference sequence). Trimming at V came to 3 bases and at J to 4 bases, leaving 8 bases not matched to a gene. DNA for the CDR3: TGTGCCAGCAGTTTTAACTGGGACAGCCGAGAGACCCAGTACTTC. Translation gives CASSFNWDSRETQYF.

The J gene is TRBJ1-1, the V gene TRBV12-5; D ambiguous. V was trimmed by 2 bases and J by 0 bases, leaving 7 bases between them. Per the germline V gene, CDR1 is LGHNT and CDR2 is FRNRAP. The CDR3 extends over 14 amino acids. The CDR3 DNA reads TGTGCTAGTGGTTTGTCCGGGGTGAACACTGAAGCTTTCTTT. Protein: CASGLSGVNTEAFF.

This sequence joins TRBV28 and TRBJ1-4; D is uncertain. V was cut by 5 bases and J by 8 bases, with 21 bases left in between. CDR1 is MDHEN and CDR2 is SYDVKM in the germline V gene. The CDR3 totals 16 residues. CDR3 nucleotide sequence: TGTGCCAGCAGTCTTACGCTGCGGGCCGGGCGGGAAAAACTGTTTTTT. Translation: CASSLTLRAGREKLFF.

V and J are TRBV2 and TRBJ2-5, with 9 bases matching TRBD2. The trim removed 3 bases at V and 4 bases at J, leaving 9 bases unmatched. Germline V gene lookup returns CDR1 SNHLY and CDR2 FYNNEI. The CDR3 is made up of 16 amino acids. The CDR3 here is CASSEGVAGASETQYF. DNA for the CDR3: TGTGCCAGCAGTGAGGGGGTAGCGGGAGCCTCAGAGACCCAGTACTTC.

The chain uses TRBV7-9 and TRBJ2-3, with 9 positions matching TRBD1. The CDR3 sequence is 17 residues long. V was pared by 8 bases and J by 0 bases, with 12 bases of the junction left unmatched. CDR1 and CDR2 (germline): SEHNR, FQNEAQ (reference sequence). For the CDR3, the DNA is TGTGCCAGCGGAACAGACAGGGGGACTTCTAGCACAGATACGCAGTATTTT. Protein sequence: CASGTDRGTSSTDTQYF.

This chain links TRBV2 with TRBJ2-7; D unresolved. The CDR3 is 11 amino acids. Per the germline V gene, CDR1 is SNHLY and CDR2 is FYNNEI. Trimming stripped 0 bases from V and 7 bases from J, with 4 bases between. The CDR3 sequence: CASSEAREQYF. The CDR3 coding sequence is TGTGCCAGCAGTGAAGCGCGGGAGCAGTACTTC.

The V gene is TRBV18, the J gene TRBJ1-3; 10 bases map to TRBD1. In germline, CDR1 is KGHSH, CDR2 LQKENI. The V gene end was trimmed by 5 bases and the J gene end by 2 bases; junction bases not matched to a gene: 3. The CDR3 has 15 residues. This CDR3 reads CASSFDRGPGNTIYF. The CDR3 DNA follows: TGTGCCAGCTCATTCGACAGGGGGCCTGGAAACACCATATATTTT.

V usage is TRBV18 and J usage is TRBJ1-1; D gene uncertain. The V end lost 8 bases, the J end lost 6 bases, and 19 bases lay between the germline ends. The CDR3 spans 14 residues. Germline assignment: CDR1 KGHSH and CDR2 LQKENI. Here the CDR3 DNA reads TGTGCCAGCACCCCTCTCGTGCTAGGCGCTGAAGCTTTCTTT. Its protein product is CASTPLVLGAEAFF. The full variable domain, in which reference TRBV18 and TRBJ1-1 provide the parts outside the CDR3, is NAGVMQNPRHLVRRRGQEARLRCSPMKGHSHVYWYRQLPEEGLKFMVYLQKENIIDESGMPKERFSAEFPKEGPSILRIQQVVRGDSAAYFCASTPLVLGAEAFFGQGTRLTVV.

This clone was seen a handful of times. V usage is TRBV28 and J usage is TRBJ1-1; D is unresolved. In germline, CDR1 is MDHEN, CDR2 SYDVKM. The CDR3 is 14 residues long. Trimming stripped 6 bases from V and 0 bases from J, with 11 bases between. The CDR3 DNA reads TGTGCCAGCAGAACCGGGCTAATGAACACTGAAGCTTTCTTT. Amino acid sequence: CASRTGLMNTEAFF. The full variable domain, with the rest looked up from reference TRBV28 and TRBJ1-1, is DVKVTQSSRYLVKRTGEKVFLECVQDMDHENMFWYRQDPGLGLRLIYFSYDVKMKEKGDIPEGYSVSREKKERFSLILESASTNQTSMYLCASRTGLMNTEAFFGQGTRLTVV.

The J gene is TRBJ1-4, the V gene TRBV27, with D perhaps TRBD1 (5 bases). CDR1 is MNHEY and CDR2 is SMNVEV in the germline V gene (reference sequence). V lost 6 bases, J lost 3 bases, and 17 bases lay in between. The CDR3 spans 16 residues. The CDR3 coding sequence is TGTGCCAGCAGATACAGTACGGGACGGCCTAATGAAAAACTGTTTTTT. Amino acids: CASRYSTGRPNEKLFF.

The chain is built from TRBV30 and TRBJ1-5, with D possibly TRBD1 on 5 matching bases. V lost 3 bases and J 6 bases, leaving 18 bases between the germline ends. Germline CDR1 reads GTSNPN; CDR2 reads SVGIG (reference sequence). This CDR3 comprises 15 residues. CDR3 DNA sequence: TGTGCCTGGAGCCGGCAGGGTGGAATCGGTCAGCCCCAGCATTTT. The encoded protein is CAWSRQGGIGQPQHF.

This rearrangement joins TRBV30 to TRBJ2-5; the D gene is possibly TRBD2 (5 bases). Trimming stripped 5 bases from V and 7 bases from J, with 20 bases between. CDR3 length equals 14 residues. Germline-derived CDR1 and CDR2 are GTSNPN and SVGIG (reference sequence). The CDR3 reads CAWGRVDLTGTQYF. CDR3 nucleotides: TGTGCCTGGGGGAGAGTGGATCTAACGGGGACCCAGTACTTC.

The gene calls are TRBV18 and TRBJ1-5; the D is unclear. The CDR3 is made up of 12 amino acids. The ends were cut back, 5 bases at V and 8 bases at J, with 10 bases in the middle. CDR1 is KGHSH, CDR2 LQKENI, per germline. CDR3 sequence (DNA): TGTGCCAGCTCATCGTCGGTGGAGCCCCAGCATTTT. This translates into CASSSSVEPQHF.

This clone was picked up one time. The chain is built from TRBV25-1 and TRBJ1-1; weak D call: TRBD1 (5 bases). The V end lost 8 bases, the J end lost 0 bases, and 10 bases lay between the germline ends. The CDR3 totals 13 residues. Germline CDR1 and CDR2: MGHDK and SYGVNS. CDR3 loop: CASAGNLNTEAFF. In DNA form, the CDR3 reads TGTGCCAGCGCAGGGAACCTGAACACTGAAGCTTTCTTT.

CDR3 in DNA: TGTGCCAGCAGCTTAGTACAGGTCAACACCGGGGAGCTGTTTTTT. Protein: CASSLVQVNTGELFF. This chain uses TRBV7-2 with TRBJ2-2, with D perhaps matching TRBD1 (5 bases). Germline CDR1 reads SGHTA; CDR2 reads FQGNSA. The CDR3 has 15 residues. The V end was cut by 1 base, the J end by 2 bases, with 8 bases between.

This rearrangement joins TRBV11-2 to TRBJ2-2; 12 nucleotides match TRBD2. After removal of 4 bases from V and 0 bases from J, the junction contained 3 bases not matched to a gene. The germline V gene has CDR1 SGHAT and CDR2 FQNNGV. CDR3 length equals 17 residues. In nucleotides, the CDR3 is TGTGCCAGCAGCTCCCGGACTAGCGGGGCGAACACCGGGGAGCTGTTTTTT. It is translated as CASSSRTSGANTGELFF.

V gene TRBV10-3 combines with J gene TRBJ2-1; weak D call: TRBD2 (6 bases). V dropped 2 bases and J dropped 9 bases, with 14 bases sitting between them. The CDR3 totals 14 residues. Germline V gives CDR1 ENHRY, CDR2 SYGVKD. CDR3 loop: CAISETSGGAEQFF. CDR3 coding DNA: TGTGCCATCAGTGAGACAAGTGGAGGGGCTGAGCAGTTCTTC.

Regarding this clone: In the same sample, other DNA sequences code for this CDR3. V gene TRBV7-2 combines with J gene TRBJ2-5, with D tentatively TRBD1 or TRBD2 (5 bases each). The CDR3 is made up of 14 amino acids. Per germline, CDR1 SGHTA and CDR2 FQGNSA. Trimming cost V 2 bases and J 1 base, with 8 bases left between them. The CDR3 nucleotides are TGTGCCAGCAGCTTACTGGGGACCCAAGAGACCCAGTACTTC. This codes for CASSLLGTQETQYF. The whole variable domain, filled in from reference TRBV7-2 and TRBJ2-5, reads GAGVSQSPSNKVTEKGKDVELRCDPISGHTALYWYRQSLGQGLEFLIYFQGNSAPDKSGLPSDRFSAERTGGSVSTLTIQRTQQEDSAVYLCASSLLGTQETQYFGPGTRLLVL.

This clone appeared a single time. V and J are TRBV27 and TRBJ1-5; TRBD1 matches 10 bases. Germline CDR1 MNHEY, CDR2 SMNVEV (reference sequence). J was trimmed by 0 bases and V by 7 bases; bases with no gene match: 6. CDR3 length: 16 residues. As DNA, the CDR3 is TGTGCCAGCAAGTCTGGACAGGGGGTTAGCAATCAGCCCCAGCATTTT. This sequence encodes CASKSGQGVSNQPQHF.

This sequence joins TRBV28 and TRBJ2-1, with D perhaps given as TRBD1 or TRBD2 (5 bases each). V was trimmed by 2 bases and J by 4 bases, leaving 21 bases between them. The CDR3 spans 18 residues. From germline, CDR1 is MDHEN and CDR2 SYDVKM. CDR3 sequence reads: CASSLEGYPLRVYNEQFF. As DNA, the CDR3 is TGTGCCAGCAGTTTAGAGGGGTACCCCCTTCGGGTATACAATGAGCAGTTCTTC.

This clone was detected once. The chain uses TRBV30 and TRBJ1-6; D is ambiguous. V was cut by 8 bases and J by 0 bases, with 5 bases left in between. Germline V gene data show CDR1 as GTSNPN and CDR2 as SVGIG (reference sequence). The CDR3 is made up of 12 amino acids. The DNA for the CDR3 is TGTGCCCACAGCTCCTATAATTCACCCCTCCACTTT. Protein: CAHSSYNSPLHF.

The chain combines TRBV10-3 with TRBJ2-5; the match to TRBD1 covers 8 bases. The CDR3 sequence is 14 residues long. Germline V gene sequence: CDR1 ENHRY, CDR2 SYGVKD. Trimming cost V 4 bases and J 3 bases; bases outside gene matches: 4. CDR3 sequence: CAISVRQGKETQYF. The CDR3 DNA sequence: TGTGCCATCAGTGTCCGACAGGGGAAAGAGACCCAGTACTTC.

The CDR3 loop is CASTTYEGAMNTEAFF. CDR3 coding DNA: TGTGCCAGCACCACCTACGAGGGGGCGATGAACACTGAAGCTTTCTTT. The chain links TRBV12-1 to TRBJ1-1; whether TRBD1, the table's D call, matches the DNA was not checked. TRBV12-1 is assigned pseudogene status. The CDR3 length is 16 residues.

The CDR3 DNA is TGTGCCAGCAGCACTACAGGGACAGATACGCAGTATTTT. Protein: CASSTTGTDTQYF. The chain is built from TRBV11-3 and TRBJ2-3; tentative D call: TRBD1 (6 bases). Germline V gives CDR1 SGHNT, CDR2 YENEEA. The CDR3 sequence is 13 residues long. V was trimmed by 5 bases and J by 3 bases, leaving 9 bases between them.

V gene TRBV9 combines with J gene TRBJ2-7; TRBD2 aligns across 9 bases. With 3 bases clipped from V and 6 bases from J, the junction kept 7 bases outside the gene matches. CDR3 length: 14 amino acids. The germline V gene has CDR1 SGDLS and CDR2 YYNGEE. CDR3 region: CASSATGLAGEQYF. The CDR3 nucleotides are TGTGCCAGCAGCGCAACGGGACTAGCTGGCGAGCAGTACTTC.

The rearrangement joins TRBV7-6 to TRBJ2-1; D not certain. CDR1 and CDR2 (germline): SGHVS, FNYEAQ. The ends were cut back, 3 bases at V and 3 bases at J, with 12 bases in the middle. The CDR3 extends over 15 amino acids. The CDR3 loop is CASSLPYQRYNEQFF. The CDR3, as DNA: TGTGCCAGCAGCTTGCCCTACCAGCGCTACAATGAGCAGTTCTTC. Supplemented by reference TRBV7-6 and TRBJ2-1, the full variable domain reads GAGVSQSPRYKVTKRGQDVALRCDPISGHVSLYWYRQALGQGPEFLTYFNYEAQQDKSGLPNDRFSAERPEGSISTLTIQRTEQRDSAMYRCASSLPYQRYNEQFFGPGTRLTVL.

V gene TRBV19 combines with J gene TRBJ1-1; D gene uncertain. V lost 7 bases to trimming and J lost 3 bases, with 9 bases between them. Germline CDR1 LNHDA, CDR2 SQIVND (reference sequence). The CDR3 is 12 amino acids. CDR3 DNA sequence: TGTGCCAGTAAGGGTTATGACACTGAAGCTTTCTTT. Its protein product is CASKGYDTEAFF.